This T cell receptor (beta chain) derives from a study of T cell responses to AZD1222 COVID-19 vaccine. Study-wide results and limits: Mostly white British, mostly female donors; authors suggested clonal diversity may be underestimated. The repertoires were collected only after the peak T cell response.

Only in-frame clones appear in the TCRdb table, and some are missing; sequencing was by immunoSEQ multiplex PCR. This sample has about 180,000 clones, with about 90% found just once. This CDR3 contains 13 residues. V was pared by 5 bases and J by 6 bases, with 4 bases of the junction left unmatched. As to this clone: Antigen: not known.

Sequencing was performed on peripheral blood, taken 28 days after the second AZD1222 dose. The clonotype originates from an adult who received the AZD1222 COVID-19 vaccine. The rearrangement uses TRBV12-3 or TRBV12-4 and TRBJ2-7; 10 nucleotides match TRBD1. The CDR3 sequence is CASSLRTGGEQYF. For the CDR3, the DNA is TGTGCCAGCAGTCTACGGACAGGGGGCGAGCAGTACTTC.